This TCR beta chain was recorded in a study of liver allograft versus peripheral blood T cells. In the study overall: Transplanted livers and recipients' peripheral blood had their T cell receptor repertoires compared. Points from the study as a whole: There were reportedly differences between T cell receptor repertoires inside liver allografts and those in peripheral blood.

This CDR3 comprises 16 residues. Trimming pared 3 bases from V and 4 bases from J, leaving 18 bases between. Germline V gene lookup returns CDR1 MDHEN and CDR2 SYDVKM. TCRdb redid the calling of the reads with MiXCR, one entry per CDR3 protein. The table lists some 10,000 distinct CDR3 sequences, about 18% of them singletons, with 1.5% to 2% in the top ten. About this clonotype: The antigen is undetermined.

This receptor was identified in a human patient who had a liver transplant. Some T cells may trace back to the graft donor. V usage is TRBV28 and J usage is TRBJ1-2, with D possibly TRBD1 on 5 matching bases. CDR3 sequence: CASSLALGLGGYGYTF. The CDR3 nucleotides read TGTGCCAGCAGTTTGGCCCTGGGACTTGGGGGCTATGGCTACACCTTC.